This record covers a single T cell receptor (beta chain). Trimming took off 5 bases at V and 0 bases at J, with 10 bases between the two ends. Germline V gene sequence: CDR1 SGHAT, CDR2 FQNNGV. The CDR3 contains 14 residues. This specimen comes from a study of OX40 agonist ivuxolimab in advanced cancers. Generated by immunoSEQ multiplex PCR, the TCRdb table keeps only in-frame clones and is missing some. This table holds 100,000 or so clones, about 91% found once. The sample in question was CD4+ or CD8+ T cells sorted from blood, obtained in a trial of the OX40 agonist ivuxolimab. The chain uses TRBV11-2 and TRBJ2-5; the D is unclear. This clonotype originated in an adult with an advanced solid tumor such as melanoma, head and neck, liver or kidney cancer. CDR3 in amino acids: CASSPNPYQETQYF. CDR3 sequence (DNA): TGTGCCAGCAGCCCTAATCCGTACCAAGAGACCCAGTACTTC.